This section outlines one TCR beta chain sequence together with its context. This entry is derived from a study of T cell repertoires in aging, cancer and after chemotherapy. Looking at the study overall: Over several months to years, re-sampled healthy donor repertoires clearly shared clones.

V lost 3 bases to trimming and J lost 5 bases; unmatched junction nucleotides: 8. The CDR3 runs to 16 residues. Germline CDR1 and CDR2: LGHNA and YNFKEQ. The template was genomic DNA from peripheral blood, not RNA. Multiplex touch-down PCR with TRB-A/B primers amplified rearranged V-D-J TRB sequences. TCRdb recomputed calls from the multiplex PCR reads with MiXCR, one row per CDR3 protein. The sample holds some 4,000 distinct CDR3 sequences, around 29% seen once. The rearrangement joins TRBV4-2 to TRBJ1-4; the match to TRBD1 covers 8 bases. This TCR derives from a human donor in good health. The sample consisted of blood. The CDR3 DNA follows: TGTGCCAGCAGCCAGTCGACAGGGGAGGGGAATGAAAAACTGTTTTTT. It specifies CASSQSTGEGNEKLFF.